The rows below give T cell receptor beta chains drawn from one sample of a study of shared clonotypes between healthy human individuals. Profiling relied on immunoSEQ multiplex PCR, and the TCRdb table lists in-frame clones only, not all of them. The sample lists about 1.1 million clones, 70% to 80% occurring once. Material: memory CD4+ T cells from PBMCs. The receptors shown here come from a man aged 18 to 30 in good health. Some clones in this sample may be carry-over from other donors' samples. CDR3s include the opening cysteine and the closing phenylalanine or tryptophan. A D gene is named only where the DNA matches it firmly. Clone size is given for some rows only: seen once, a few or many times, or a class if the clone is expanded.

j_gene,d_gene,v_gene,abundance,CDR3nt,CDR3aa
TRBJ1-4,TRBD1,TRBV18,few,TGTGCCAGCTCTCTACAGGGGCCAACTAATGAAAAACTGTTTTTT,CASSLQGPTNEKLFF
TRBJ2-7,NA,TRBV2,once,TGTGCCAGCAGCCGAGTGGGGGTTAGCTACGAGCAGTACTTC,CASSRVGVSYEQYF
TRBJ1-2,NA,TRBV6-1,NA,TGTGCCAGCACTGTTGAGGGCAGGAGTAACTATGGCTACACCTTC,CASTVEGRSNYGYTF
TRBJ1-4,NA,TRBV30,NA,TGTGCCTGGAGTTGGAGGTCTAATGAAAAACTGTTTTTT,CAWSWRSNEKLFF
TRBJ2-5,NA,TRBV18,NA,TGTGCCAGCTCACCATTCCCGGGATCAGAGACCCAGTACTTC,CASSPFPGSETQYF
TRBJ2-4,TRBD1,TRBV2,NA,TGTGCCAGCAGTGGCGACAGGGGTGCAGCCAAAAACATTCAGTACTTC,CASSGDRGAAKNIQYF
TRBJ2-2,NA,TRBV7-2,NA,TGTGCCAGCAGCTTTGGCTCAAACACCGGGGAGCTGTTTTTT,CASSFGSNTGELFF
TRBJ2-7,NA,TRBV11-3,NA,TGTGCCAGCAGCCCGGTTGGCCACTCCTACGAGCAGTACTTC,CASSPVGHSYEQYF
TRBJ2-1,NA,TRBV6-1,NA,TGTGCCAGCAGTGAAAGGTTTGTCAGCCCCTACAATGAGCAGTTCTTC,CASSERFVSPYNEQFF
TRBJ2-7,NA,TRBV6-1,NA,TGTGCCAGCATGGGGGATTCCTACGAGCAGTACTTC,CASMGDSYEQYF
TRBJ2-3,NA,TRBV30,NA,TGTGCCTGGAGTGTAAGTTTCCTGACCGGTGATACGCAGTATTTT,CAWSVSFLTGDTQYF
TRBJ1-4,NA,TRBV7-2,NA,TGTGCCAGCAGCCAGGGGACGGCCCAAAATGAAAAACTGTTTTTT,CASSQGTAQNEKLFF
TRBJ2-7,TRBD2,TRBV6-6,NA,TGTGCCAGCACCCCGAGACTAGCGGAGGCCTACGAGCAGTACTTC,CASTPRLAEAYEQYF
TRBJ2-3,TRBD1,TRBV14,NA,TGTGCCAGCAGCCAAGATCTAGGGACAGGAGATACGCAGTATTTT,CASSQDLGTGDTQYF
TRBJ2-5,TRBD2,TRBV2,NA,TGTGCCAGCGTTCAGCGGGAGGGAGAGACCCAGTACTTC,CASVQREGETQYF
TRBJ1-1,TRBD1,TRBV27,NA,TGTGCCAGCAGCCGGAGCCACAGGGGCGCAGAGAACACTGAAGCTTTCTTT,CASSRSHRGAENTEAFF
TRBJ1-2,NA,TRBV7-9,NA,TGTGCCAGCAGCTTAGGGGGTTTC,CASSLGGF
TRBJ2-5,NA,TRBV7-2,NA,TGTGCCAGCAGCTTAGGTCGAACAACAGAGACCCAGTACTTC,CASSLGRTTETQYF
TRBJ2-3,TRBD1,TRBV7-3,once,TGTGCCAGCAGCTTACTGGGACAGGGATCAGATACGCAGTATTTT,CASSLLGQGSDTQYF
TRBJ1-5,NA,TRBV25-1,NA,TGTGCCAGCAGTGCACAGGGTGGTCAGCCCCAGCATTTT,CASSAQGGQPQHF
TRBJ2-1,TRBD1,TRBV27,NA,TGTGCCAGCAGTGTACCGGGACAGGGAACCCCGAGCCAGTTCTTC,CASSVPGQGTPSQFF
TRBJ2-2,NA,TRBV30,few,TGTGCCTGGACCCCCCGGGGCCGCAATAGGGGGACGGGGGAGCTGTTTTTT,CAWTPRGRNRGTGELFF
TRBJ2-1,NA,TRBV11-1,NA,TGTGCCAGCAGCCGGAGTCGCGAGCAGTTCTTC,CASSRSREQFF
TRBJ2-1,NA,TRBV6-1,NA,TGTGCCAGCAGTGAGAATCCCACCACTGAGCAGTTCTTC,CASSENPTTEQFF
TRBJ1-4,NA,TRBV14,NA,TGTGCCAGCAGCCAAGATTGGGGGAACTCGGGGGAAAAACTGTTTTTT,CASSQDWGNSGEKLFF
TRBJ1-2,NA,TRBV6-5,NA,TGTGCCAGCAGTACTAGGACAGCACCGGTCTATGGCTACACCTTC,CASSTRTAPVYGYTF
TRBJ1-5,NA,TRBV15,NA,TGTGCCGCAGGGAAGCCCTTCAATCAGCCCCAGCATTTT,CAAGKPFNQPQHF